The 32 T cell receptor beta chains below come from one sample, sequenced in a study of T cells in Graves' hyperthyroidism and ophthalmopathy. From RNA transcripts, TCR beta CDR3 regions were amplified. With the HTBI primer set, the TCR CDR3 went through a first round of RT-PCR. TCRdb re-called the multiplex PCR reads with MiXCR, one entry per CDR3 protein. This table has approximately 560,000 distinct CDR3 sequences, around 14% appearing once. The specimen sequenced was blood. These receptors all stem from a woman under 40 with Graves' hyperthyroidism.

This clonotype was picked up one time. V usage is TRBV2 and J usage is TRBJ1-5; 10 nucleotides align to TRBD1. The ends lost 5 bases at V and 2 bases at J; junction bases unmatched: 6. The CDR3 runs to 16 residues. Germline lookup yields CDR1 SNHLY and CDR2 FYNNEI. CDR3 coding DNA: TGTGCCAGCAGTAACCGGGACAGGGGAGGCAATCAGCCCCAGCATTTT. This sequence encodes CASSNRDRGGNQPQHF.

The sample holds a few counts of this clonotype. A much larger clone differs by one base, so this may be a read error. CDR3 region: CASSGRTSGKDDEQFF. CDR3 nucleotides: TGCGCCAGCAGCGGAAGGACTAGCGGGAAGGACGATGAGCAGTTCTTC. This chain links TRBV5-1 with TRBJ2-1, with 12 bases identical to TRBD2. The CDR3 length is 16 residues. CDR1 SGHRS and CDR2 YFSETQ come from the germline V gene. V lost 4 bases, J lost 8 bases, and 10 bases stayed unmatched.

The chain is built from TRBV20-1 and TRBJ2-1; the D is unclear. CDR3 length equals 14 residues. V shed 0 bases and J shed 7 bases, with 13 bases lying between them. Germline assignment: CDR1 DFQATT and CDR2 SNEGSKA (reference sequence). CDR3 sequence: CSARDPNSLNEQFF. The CDR3 DNA reads as TGCAGTGCTAGAGATCCGAACTCGCTTAATGAGCAGTTCTTC.

This chain links TRBV5-1 with TRBJ1-4; 9 bases agree with TRBD1. The V gene's germline CDR1 is SGHRS and CDR2 YFSETQ. Unmatched junction bases numbered 8, after V lost 4 bases and J lost 7 bases. The CDR3 sequence is 15 residues long. For the CDR3, the DNA is TGCGCCAGCAGCACCGGGACAGGGCTCGGTGAAAAACTGTTTTTT. Its translation is CASSTGTGLGEKLFF.

This clonotype has just a few counts. The chain combines TRBV19 with TRBJ1-3, with D possibly matching TRBD1 (5 bases). The V gene's germline CDR1 is LNHDA and CDR2 SQIVND (reference sequence). Trimming removed 6 bases from V and 3 bases from J, with 18 bases in between. There are 16 residues in the CDR3. CDR3 region: CASSWGINRGGNTIYF. The CDR3, as DNA: TGTGCCAGTAGCTGGGGGATTAATCGCGGTGGAAACACCATATATTTT.

Only a few counts were recorded for this clonotype. The chain links TRBV3-1 to TRBJ1-6; D is uncertain. Germline CDR1 LGHDT, CDR2 YNNKEL (reference sequence). With 1 base removed from V and 7 bases from J, the gap between germline ends came to 14 bases. The CDR3 has 16 amino acids. In nucleotides, the CDR3 is TGTGCCAGCAGCCAAGTCACAGCCTCATGGAATTCACCCCTCCACTTT. Protein sequence: CASSQVTASWNSPLHF.

This clonotype showed up many times. The J gene is TRBJ2-7, the V gene TRBV20-1; perhaps TRBD2 as D (6 bases). The CDR3 extends over 15 amino acids. From germline, CDR1 is DFQATT and CDR2 SNEGSKA (reference sequence). V lost 0 bases, J lost 5 bases, and 17 bases lay in between. CDR3 amino acids: CSAREDGRGRDEQYF. The DNA for the CDR3 is TGCAGTGCTAGAGAGGACGGGAGAGGTCGGGACGAGCAGTACTTC.

This clonotype was seen repeatedly, ten times or more. This chain links TRBV20-1 with TRBJ1-5; a weak D match, TRBD1 (5 bases). The CDR3 is made up of 17 amino acids. The V gene's germline CDR1 is DFQATT and CDR2 SNEGSKA (reference sequence). V lost 5 bases to trimming and J lost 5 bases, with 25 bases between them. Here the CDR3 DNA reads TGCAGTGCTCATACAGCTTCGGTAGGGACTAGGGATCAGCCCCAGCATTTT. Its protein product is CSAHTASVGTRDQPQHF.

This clonotype was recorded a few times. The V gene is TRBV6-1, the J gene TRBJ2-1; D tentatively reads TRBD1 or TRBD2 (5 bases each). Per the germline V gene, CDR1 is MNHNS and CDR2 is SASEGT. V was pared by 2 bases and J by 0 bases, with 26 bases between. CDR3 size: 21 residues. CDR3 protein: CASSEHLRPPGTLLSYNEQFF. As DNA, the CDR3 is TGTGCCAGCAGTGAACACCTAAGACCCCCCGGGACCTTACTCTCCTACAATGAGCAGTTCTTC.

This clonotype was recorded a few times. The chain recombines TRBV20-1 with TRBJ2-1; possible D gene TRBD1, 6 bases. The CDR3 contains 17 residues. The V gene lost 3 bases and the J gene lost 0 bases, with 18 bases spanning the gap. Per the germline V gene, CDR1 is DFQATT and CDR2 is SNEGSKA (reference sequence). The DNA for the CDR3 is TGCAGTGCTAGTAACAGGGAGTTGAGGTACTCCTACAATGAGCAGTTCTTC. This encodes CSASNRELRYSYNEQFF.

Concerning this clonotype: A much bigger clone sits one base away, suggesting this may be a read error. The V gene is TRBV20-1, the J gene TRBJ2-2; D might be TRBD2 (5 bases). The ends were cut back, 1 base at V and 3 bases at J, with 21 bases in the middle. Germline-derived CDR1 and CDR2 are DFQATT and SNEGSKA (reference sequence). CDR3 size: 18 residues. CDR3 nucleotide sequence: TGCAGTGCTAGAGCGAGCCAGGTCCGGAGGACGGACACCGGGGAGCTGTTTTTT. It translates to CSARASQVRRTDTGELFF.

This clonotype occurred a few times. The chain joins TRBV20-1 to TRBJ2-1; D is ambiguous. Trimming took off 1 base at V and 6 bases at J, with 22 bases between the two ends. This CDR3 region has 17 residues. Germline V CDR1 and CDR2: DFQATT, SNEGSKA (reference sequence). CDR3 amino acids: CSARVPSRKGGVNEQFF. The CDR3 region has the DNA TGCAGTGCTAGAGTTCCCTCCCGTAAGGGCGGAGTCAATGAGCAGTTCTTC.

This clonotype has a count of ten or more. The chain combines TRBV28 with TRBJ1-2; D not resolved. Germline V gene data show CDR1 as MDHEN and CDR2 as SYDVKM. V dropped 6 bases and J dropped 8 bases, with 13 bases sitting between them. The length of the CDR3 is 12 residues. The CDR3 DNA sequence: TGTGCCAGCAGGCAGGCCTACGGGGGCTACACCTTC. The encoded protein is CASRQAYGGYTF.

This chain connects TRBV5-5 to TRBJ2-1; no clear D gene. Between the trimmed V and J ends, which lost 0 bases and 6 bases, there was a span of 22 bases. Looked up from germline, CDR1 is SGHKS and CDR2 is YYEKEE (reference sequence). The CDR3 sequence is 18 residues long. The DNA of the CDR3 is TGTGCCAGCAGCTTGGCCGGGCTATCGGTGGGTTCGTCCAATGAGCAGTTCTTC. Protein sequence: CASSLAGLSVGSSNEQFF.

This clonotype was counted many times. The rearrangement uses TRBV20-1 and TRBJ2-4; TRBD1 aligns across 9 bases. The CDR3 covers 15 residues. Germline V gene sequence: CDR1 DFQATT, CDR2 SNEGSKA (reference sequence). With 3 bases clipped from V and 8 bases from J, the junction kept 11 bases outside the gene matches. The CDR3 here is CSASEAGTGLDIQYF. The CDR3 bases are TGCAGTGCTAGTGAGGCCGGGACAGGGTTGGACATTCAGTACTTC.

This clonotype was observed once. The rearrangement joins TRBV11-3 to TRBJ2-2; TRBD1 agrees at 8 bases. The germline V gene encodes CDR1 SGHNT and CDR2 YENEEA. The ends lost 5 bases at V and 1 base at J; junction bases unmatched: 6. The CDR3 spans 16 residues. This CDR3 is CASSVQGAQNTGELFF. CDR3 coding DNA: TGTGCCAGCAGCGTTCAGGGGGCCCAGAACACCGGGGAGCTGTTTTTT.

The chain combines TRBV28 with TRBJ2-1; D not certain. The V gene's germline CDR1 is MDHEN and CDR2 SYDVKM. The CDR3 covers 15 residues. V was pared by 5 bases and J by 6 bases, with 17 bases between. The CDR3 nucleotides read TGTGCCAGCAGTAATGGCGGCTATCCCCCCAATGAGCAGTTCTTC. Protein sequence: CASSNGGYPPNEQFF.

A note on this clonotype: This could be a read error, since a much larger clone is one nucleotide away. The V call is TRBV7-9, the J call TRBJ2-3; weak D call: TRBD1 (5 bases). Per germline, CDR1 SEHNR and CDR2 FQNEAQ (reference sequence). The CDR3 is 14 amino acids. Trimming took off 2 bases at V and 5 bases at J, with 11 bases between the two ends. The CDR3 protein is CASSLLGPGDTQYF. The CDR3 nucleotides are TGTGCCAGCAGCTTATTGGGGCCGGGAGATACGCAGTATTTT.

This clonotype was counted ten times or more. The J gene is TRBJ2-1, the V gene TRBV14; D is uncertain. This CDR3 is 13 amino acids long. Germline CDR1 and CDR2: SGHDN and FVKESK. V was trimmed by 1 base and J by 11 bases, leaving 12 bases between them. The CDR3 sequence is CASSQVKQQQQFF. CDR3 sequence (DNA): TGTGCCAGCAGCCAAGTAAAACAGCAACAGCAGTTCTTC.

This clonotype was recorded many times. The rearrangement uses TRBV7-7 and TRBJ2-5, with TRBD1 as a possible D gene (7 bases). The CDR3 sequence is 15 residues long. Germline CDR1 and CDR2: SSHAT and FNYEAQ (reference sequence). V dropped 5 bases and J dropped 5 bases, with 18 bases sitting between them. CDR3 protein: CASSQGGPLPETQYF. DNA for the CDR3: TGTGCCAGCAGCCAGGGGGGACCCCTCCCGGAGACCCAGTACTTC.

The rearrangement joins TRBV6-1 to TRBJ1-2, with D perhaps TRBD1 (6 bases). Germline values: CDR1 MNHNS, CDR2 SASEGT. The CDR3 is 13 amino acids. V was clipped by 5 bases and J by 4 bases, with 11 bases between them. CDR3 DNA: TGTGCCAGCAGTCGACAGGAGGGCTATGGCTACACCTTC. This codes for CASSRQEGYGYTF.

In this sample, this clonotype turned up many times. The chain links TRBV20-1 to TRBJ2-5; tentative D call: TRBD2 (5 bases). Between the trimmed V and J ends, which lost 0 bases and 3 bases, there was a span of 17 bases. Germline lookup yields CDR1 DFQATT and CDR2 SNEGSKA (reference sequence). This CDR3 has 16 residues. CDR3 in amino acids: CSARDIPTEVEETQYF. In DNA form, the CDR3 reads TGCAGTGCTAGAGATATTCCCACGGAGGTTGAAGAGACCCAGTACTTC.

This clonotype has a count of ten or more. The chain has TRBV12-3 or TRBV12-4 and TRBJ1-6, with TRBD1 matching 10 bases. V trimming: 6 bases; J trimming: 9 bases; junction bases outside the gene matches: 5. The CDR3 runs 14 residues. CDR3 region: CASRPGQGSSPLHF. The CDR3 DNA follows: TGTGCCAGCAGGCCGGGACAGGGGAGTTCACCCCTCCACTTT.

The V call is TRBV20-1, the J call TRBJ2-2, with 12 bases lining up with TRBD2. There are 14 residues in the CDR3. Germline values: CDR1 DFQATT, CDR2 SNEGSKA (reference sequence). The junction had 1 base not matched to a gene; V was cut back by 3 bases and J by 5 bases. The CDR3 DNA reads TGCAGTGCTAGGACTAGCGGGAGAACCGGGGAGCTGTTTTTT. This encodes CSARTSGRTGELFF.

The rearrangement links TRBV5-1 to TRBJ2-1, with TRBD1 matching 7 bases. The ends lost 6 bases at V and 7 bases at J; junction bases unmatched: 10. Germline V gene data show CDR1 as SGHRS and CDR2 as YFSETQ. The CDR3 sequence is 14 residues long. Here the CDR3 DNA reads TGCGCCAGCACCCGACAGGGAACACAAAATGAGCAGTTCTTC. It specifies CASTRQGTQNEQFF. The whole variable domain, remainder taken from reference TRBV5-1 and TRBJ2-1, is KAGVTQTPRYLIKTRGQQVTLSCSPISGHRSVSWYQQTPGQGLQFLFEYFSETQRNKGNFPGRFSGRQFSNSRSEMNVSTLELGDSALYLCASTRQGTQNEQFFGPGTRLTVL.

This sequence joins TRBV28 and TRBJ2-7; possible D gene TRBD1, 6 bases. With 5 bases removed from V and 0 bases from J, the gap between germline ends came to 11 bases. The CDR3 runs 14 residues. CDR1 and CDR2 (germline): MDHEN, SYDVKM. The DNA of the CDR3 is TGTGCCAGCAGTGGGACATCCATCTCCTACGAGCAGTACTTC. Translated, it gives CASSGTSISYEQYF.

This clonotype came up a few times. This chain connects TRBV7-2 to TRBJ2-2, with D perhaps assigned TRBD1 or TRBD2 (5 bases each). Germline V lookup: CDR1 SGHTA, CDR2 FQGNSA. The length of the CDR3 is 15 residues. V lost 4 bases and J 8 bases, leaving 17 bases between the germline ends. CDR3 coding DNA: TGTGCCAGCAGCTCAGGGACCTGGTTCATGGGGGAGCTGTTTTTT. Residues: CASSSGTWFMGELFF.

CDR3 protein: CASSLWSGRGREQYF. The CDR3 DNA sequence: TGTGCCAGCAGTTTATGGTCGGGGCGGGGTCGCGAGCAGTACTTC. The J gene is TRBJ2-7, the V gene TRBV12-3 or TRBV12-4; D perhaps matches TRBD2 (6 bases). V lost 2 bases and J 6 bases, leaving 17 bases between the germline ends. The CDR3 length is 15 residues.

This clonotype was counted between two and nine times. The V and J genes are TRBV20-1 and TRBJ2-2, with D perhaps TRBD1 or TRBD2 (6 bases each). Germline assignment: CDR1 DFQATT and CDR2 SNEGSKA (reference sequence). V dropped 5 bases and J dropped 8 bases, with 24 bases sitting between them. The CDR3 runs 16 residues. CDR3: CSAAEGGRGVGGELFF. The CDR3 DNA sequence: TGCAGTGCTGCCGAGGGGGGCCGGGGCGTTGGGGGGGAGCTGTTTTTT.

This clonotype was recorded at least ten times. This chain joins TRBV5-1 and TRBJ2-1, with D tentatively TRBD2 (6 bases). Deletions cut 4 bases from V and 10 bases from J, with 18 bases between. Germline CDR1 and CDR2: SGHRS and YFSETQ. The CDR3 is made up of 14 amino acids. In DNA, the CDR3 is TGCGCCAGCAGCGGATCCGGGACTCACGTGGAGCAGTTCTTC. Translating it yields CASSGSGTHVEQFF.

This clonotype was observed many times. The chain carries TRBV29-1 and TRBJ2-1, with D tentatively TRBD2 (6 bases). This CDR3 is 13 amino acids long. Per the germline V gene, CDR1 is SQVTM and CDR2 is ANQGSEA. Trimming took off 6 bases at V and 4 bases at J, with 13 bases between the two ends. The CDR3: CSVRDSSYNEQFF. The DNA of the CDR3 is TGCAGCGTGCGGGACTCCTCGTACAATGAGCAGTTCTTC.

The chain is built from TRBV19 and TRBJ2-1; D not resolved. V lost 3 bases and J 10 bases, leaving 16 bases between the germline ends. The CDR3 runs to 14 residues. CDR1 LNHDA and CDR2 SQIVND come from the germline V gene (reference sequence). CDR3 bases: TGTGCCAGTAGTATCGGACCCCCTCGGCGCGAGCAGTTCTTC. Translation: CASSIGPPRREQFF.